This T cell receptor (beta chain) was documented in a study of OX40 agonist ivuxolimab in advanced cancers. On the study more broadly: Checkpoint inhibitors had been given previously to about 40% of patients. Study-level points and caveats: No antigen was identified for the clonally expanded peripheral T cells. In a subset of nonresponders, normalized T-cell clonal expansion was also low.

This clone has a handful of counts. Its specificity is not known. This CDR3 has 10 residues. The V and J ends lost 4 bases and 3 bases respectively, with 3 bases between them. Germline CDR1 is SQVTM and CDR2 is ANQGSEA. Using immunoSEQ multiplex PCR, the repertoire was profiled, and TCRdb retains in-frame clones only, with some absent. This sample has about 50,000 clones, with approximately 83% found just once. The origin of this receptor is an adult with an advanced solid tumor such as melanoma, head and neck, liver or kidney cancer. The chain couples TRBV29-1 to TRBJ1-1; the D is unclear. The sample in question was CD4+ or CD8+ T cells sorted from blood, obtained in a trial of the OX40 agonist ivuxolimab. The CDR3 loop reads CSVGDTEAFF. CDR3 sequence (DNA): TGCAGCGTTGGCGACACTGAAGCTTTCTTT.